This T cell receptor beta chain was sequenced in a study of cytomegalovirus exposure and HLA in healthy donors. CDR1 and CDR2 from the germline V gene are MDHEN and SYDVKM. V was shortened by 2 bases and J by 1 base, with 8 bases between the two germline ends. The length of the CDR3 is 14 residues. Points from the study as a whole: In an earlier analysis, productive rearrangement rates for most beta V segments clustered near 87% or 30%.

Comments on this clone: Its antigen is not identified.

Researchers ran the PCR with 60 Vbeta and 13 Jbeta primers. Method: immunoSEQ multiplex PCR; TCRdb's copy keeps in-frame clones and lacks some. The sample holds around 140,000 clones, over 70% seen once. Material for sequencing was PBMCs. The receptor comes from a man between 40 and 49 years old in good health and CMV-seronegative. The V and J genes are TRBV28 and TRBJ1-1; D gene ambiguous. The CDR3 bases are TGTGCCAGCAGTTTAGTAGCCCCGAACACTGAAGCTTTCTTT. Translated: CASSLVAPNTEAFF.